Shown below are 25 T cell receptor beta chains from a single sample sequenced in a study of Ad26.COV2.S vaccination and SARS-CoV-2 variants. Sequencing was performed with immunoSEQ multiplex PCR; in TCRdb, only in-frame clones are kept and a portion is missing. This table has a few hundred thousand clones, around 87% appearing once. Treatment in this sample: some 19 received Ad26.COV2.S at low or high dose, single or two shots; a few received placebo; per-sample allocation not given. Specimens were obtained on day 63 following the first vaccine or placebo injection. The input for sequencing was peripheral blood, taken in a trial of Ad26.COV2.S vaccine versus placebo. These receptors were taken from a person between 18 and 60 years old who received the Ad26.COV2.S COVID-19 vaccine or a placebo.

Concerning this clone itself: One junction end disagrees with the germline gene, perhaps due to a read error. This chain connects TRBV7-7 to TRBJ2-1; 11 bases align to TRBD2. Germline values: CDR1 SSHAT, CDR2 FNYEAQ (reference sequence). This CDR3 contains 15 residues. The CDR3 coding sequence is TGTGCTAGCAGCTTATCTAGCGGGGGGTACAATGAGCAGTTCTTC. Its translation is CASSLSSGGYNEQFF.

The chain couples TRBV3-1 (or the pseudogene TRBV3-2) to TRBJ2-7, with D uncertain. The CDR3 has 10 residues. V gave up 2 bases and J gave up 5 bases, with 1 base separating them. Germline CDR1 reads LGHDT; CDR2 reads YNNKEL (reference sequence). The CDR3 DNA reads as TGTGCCAGCAGCCAAAACGAGCAGTACTTC. It translates to CASSQNEQYF.

J is TRBJ1-5 and V is TRBV30; D is perhaps TRBD1 (6 bases). Germline V CDR1 and CDR2: GTSNPN, SVGIG (reference sequence). This CDR3 has 15 residues. V lost 3 bases to trimming and J lost 6 bases, with 18 bases between them. The CDR3 region has the DNA TGTGCCTGGAGGGGGGGGACATCAGGCGGTCAGCCCCAGCATTTT. Its translation: CAWRGGTSGGQPQHF. The whole variable domain, filled in from reference TRBV30 and TRBJ1-5, reads SQTIHQWPATLVQPVGSPLSLECTVEGTSNPNLYWYRQAAGRGLQLLFYSVGIGQISSEVPQNLSASRPQDRQFILSSKKLLLSDSGFYLCAWRGGTSGGQPQHFGDGTRLSIL.

The rearrangement links TRBV2 to TRBJ2-7, with 11 bases fitting TRBD2. The germline V gene has CDR1 SNHLY and CDR2 FYNNEI. V lost 7 bases, J lost 7 bases, and 12 bases stayed unmatched. The CDR3 loop spans 15 amino acids. The CDR3 loop reads CASIFELAGDREQYF. The CDR3 DNA reads as TGTGCCAGCATATTTGAACTAGCGGGAGACCGAGAGCAGTACTTC.

This chain joins TRBV28 and TRBJ2-1, with TRBD1 as a possible D gene (6 bases). V was shortened by 5 bases and J by 3 bases, with 17 bases between the two germline ends. Looked up from germline, CDR1 is MDHEN and CDR2 is SYDVKM. This CDR3 is 16 amino acids long. CDR3 sequence reads: CASSPYSGQLYNEQFF. DNA of the CDR3: TGTGCCAGCAGTCCATATTCTGGACAGCTCTACAATGAGCAGTTCTTC.

The chain couples TRBV2 to TRBJ2-3; 10 bases fit TRBD1. Germline values: CDR1 SNHLY, CDR2 FYNNEI. The CDR3 is made up of 14 amino acids. V shed 6 bases and J 5 bases; nucleotides not matched to a gene: 5. DNA for the CDR3: TGTGCCAGCAGGCCACGGGACAGGGGAGATACGCAGTATTTT. Its translation: CASRPRDRGDTQYF.

CDR3 protein: CASSIQTGDGANYGYTF. Written as DNA, the CDR3 is TGTGCCAGTAGTATTCAAACAGGGGACGGAGCTAACTATGGCTACACCTTC. The chain employs TRBV19 and TRBJ1-2; 7 nucleotides line up with TRBD1. This CDR3 contains 17 residues. The trim removed 3 bases at V and 0 bases at J, leaving 10 bases unmatched. Germline V gene sequence: CDR1 LNHDA, CDR2 SQIVND (reference sequence).

This chain connects TRBV7-9 to TRBJ1-2; 9 bases are a match to TRBD1. This CDR3 spans 14 amino acids. Germline CDR1 is SEHNR and CDR2 is FQNEAQ (reference sequence). V shed 5 bases, J shed 4 bases, and the junction held 5 bases outside the gene matches. In nucleotides, the CDR3 is TGTGCCAGCAGCCCCCGACAGGGGGGCTATGGCTACACCTTC. Its protein product is CASSPRQGGYGYTF.

The chain links TRBV5-1 to TRBJ1-1, with a weak D call TRBD1 (6 bases). The CDR3 loop spans 14 amino acids. Germline loops: CDR1 SGHRS, CDR2 YFSETQ. Trimming took off 0 bases at V and 4 bases at J, with 10 bases between the two ends. This chain's CDR3 is CASSLGQEFTEAFF. The CDR3 DNA reads TGCGCCAGCAGCTTGGGACAGGAGTTCACTGAAGCTTTCTTT.

This clone was found once. The chain links TRBV2 to TRBJ2-1; TRBD2 agrees at 11 bases. J lost 6 bases, V lost 8 bases, and 12 bases had no gene match. There are 16 residues in the CDR3. CDR1 and CDR2 (germline): SNHLY, FYNNEI. CDR3 nucleotide sequence: TGTGCCAGCTTCGTTAGCGGGAGGGGGGGAAGCAATGAGCAGTTCTTC. Translated, it gives CASFVSGRGGSNEQFF.

The chain links TRBV4-3 to TRBJ1-2; no firm D call. V lost 4 bases and J 2 bases, leaving 11 bases between the germline ends. The CDR3 runs to 14 residues. The germline gives CDR1 LGHNA, CDR2 YSLEER. The CDR3 nucleotides are TGCGCCAGCAGCCGAGACACCATCAACTATGGCTACACCTTC. Translated: CASSRDTINYGYTF.

This chain joins TRBV11-2 and TRBJ2-6; D is unresolved. V was clipped by 5 bases and J by 4 bases, with 9 bases between them. The CDR3 loop spans 14 amino acids. CDR1 SGHAT and CDR2 FQNNGV come from the germline V gene. CDR3 coding DNA: TGTGCCAGCAGCCAACTTTTGGGGGCCAACGTCCTGACTTTC. Protein: CASSQLLGANVLTF.

This chain joins TRBV3-1 (or the pseudogene TRBV3-2) and TRBJ1-4; D is unclear. The germline V gene has CDR1 LGHDT and CDR2 YNNKEL (reference sequence). V dropped 5 bases and J dropped 7 bases, with 17 bases sitting between them. This CDR3 contains 15 residues. In nucleotides, the CDR3 is TGTGCCAGCAGCTCGGTGGGAGGGTCGGGTGAAAAACTGTTTTTT. This encodes CASSSVGGSGEKLFF.

V gene TRBV24-1 combines with J gene TRBJ2-3; D is unresolved. Looked up from germline, CDR1 is KGHDR and CDR2 is SFDVKD. Trimming took 0 bases from V and 0 from J, leaving 12 bases between them. This CDR3 is 17 amino acids long. CDR3 DNA sequence: TGTGCCACCAGTGATTTGTTTTGGTGTGCTAGCACAGATACGCAGTATTTT. Translating gives CATSDLFWCASTDTQYF.

This chain links TRBV6-6 with TRBJ1-6, with a possible D match to TRBD1 (5 bases). In germline, CDR1 is MNHNY, CDR2 SVGAGI (reference sequence). The V gene lost 6 bases and the J gene lost 10 bases, with 19 bases spanning the gap. The CDR3 has 15 residues. CDR3 in amino acids: CASSPRQGLGSPLHF. For the CDR3, the DNA is TGTGCCAGCAGCCCACGCCAGGGTTTAGGATCACCCCTCCACTTT.

V is TRBV10-3 and J is TRBJ1-2; D perhaps matches TRBD1 (6 bases). Germline CDR1 ENHRY, CDR2 SYGVKD. The CDR3 has 14 amino acids. Trimming cost V 2 bases and J 3 bases, with 10 bases left between them. CDR3 residues: CAISEGGTYYGYTF. Written as DNA, the CDR3 is TGTGCCATCAGTGAGGGGGGCACCTACTATGGCTACACCTTC.

CDR3 nucleotide sequence: TGTGCCAGCACTACAAGGGGGACAGTTTCTCCTGAAGCTTTCTTT. Amino acid sequence: CASTTRGTVSPEAFF. This chain uses TRBV2 with TRBJ1-1, with 7 bases identical to TRBD1. Germline V CDR1 and CDR2: SNHLY, FYNNEI. The CDR3 runs to 15 residues. The ends lost 7 bases at V and 6 bases at J; junction bases unmatched: 14.

This chain connects TRBV7-9 to TRBJ1-1; D is uncertain. The germline V and J ends were trimmed by 1 base and 11 bases, with 11 bases remaining between them. Germline values: CDR1 SEHNR, CDR2 FQNEAQ (reference sequence). This CDR3 is 12 amino acids long. The CDR3 nucleotides read TGTGCCAGCAGCTTAGTCCTCTCGCCTGCTTTCTTT. Translating gives CASSLVLSPAFF.

The chain combines TRBV9 with TRBJ2-1; D might be TRBD2 (7 bases). CDR3 length: 16 amino acids. Trimming took 4 bases from V and 7 from J, leaving 21 bases between them. Germline V gene data show CDR1 as SGDLS and CDR2 as YYNGEE. The CDR3 sequence: CASSPEGGEAGNEQFF. The CDR3 DNA follows: TGTGCCAGCAGCCCAGAGGGGGGGGAAGCGGGGAATGAGCAGTTCTTC.

The V gene is TRBV6-5, the J gene TRBJ1-2; 9 bases agree with TRBD1. Germline CDR1 is MNHEY and CDR2 is SVGAGI. V was clipped by 7 bases and J by 7 bases; unmatched bases: 4. CDR3 length: 12 amino acids. CDR3 coding DNA: TGTGCCAGCACTCGACAGGGGGGTGGCTACACCTTC. This gives the protein CASTRQGGGYTF.

The V and J genes are TRBV5-1 and TRBJ1-3; no definite D call. Trimming removed 3 bases from V and 0 bases from J, with 13 bases in between. Germline V gene data show CDR1 as SGHRS and CDR2 as YFSETQ. The CDR3 loop spans 16 amino acids. CDR3 in DNA: TGCGCCAGCAGCTCAGGCGGGATCGGCTCTGGAAACACCATATATTTT. This codes for CASSSGGIGSGNTIYF. Full variable domain (remainder filled in from reference TRBV5-1 and TRBJ1-3): KAGVTQTPRYLIKTRGQQVTLSCSPISGHRSVSWYQQTPGQGLQFLFEYFSETQRNKGNFPGRFSGRQFSNSRSEMNVSTLELGDSALYLCASSSGGIGSGNTIYFGEGSWLTVV.

The CDR3 region has the DNA TGCGCCAGCAGCCAAGATAGCGGGGGGTACTCCTACAATGAGCAGTTCTTC. Protein: CASSQDSGGYSYNEQFF. The chain recombines TRBV4-3 with TRBJ2-1; 10 nucleotides line up with TRBD2. The CDR3 loop spans 17 amino acids. With 0 bases clipped from V and 0 bases from J, the junction kept 2 bases outside the gene matches. Germline lookup yields CDR1 LGHNA and CDR2 YSLEER.

This chain connects TRBV7-2 to TRBJ2-7, with D possibly being TRBD2 (7 bases). Germline values: CDR1 SGHTA, CDR2 FQGNSA. CDR3 length equals 14 residues. V shed 1 base and J shed 4 bases, with 11 bases lying between them. Here the CDR3 DNA reads TGTGCCAGCAGCTTAGAGGGGGGGGCGTACGAGCAGTACTTC. Its protein is CASSLEGGAYEQYF.

J is TRBJ2-3 and V is TRBV6-5; TRBD1 might be the D (6 bases). V was cut by 6 bases and J by 9 bases, with 16 bases left in between. Germline V CDR1 and CDR2: MNHEY, SVGAGI. The CDR3 totals 13 residues. CDR3 coding DNA: TGTGCCAGCAGCCGACGCCGGGACATCACGCAGTATTTT. It translates to CASSRRRDITQYF.

The chain employs TRBV5-1 and TRBJ2-1; the D is unclear. CDR3 length equals 12 residues. CDR1 is SGHRS, CDR2 YFSETQ, per germline. V was clipped by 4 bases and J by 8 bases, with 10 bases between them. Here the CDR3 reads CASSPQAHEQFF. The CDR3 DNA follows: TGCGCCAGCAGCCCGCAGGCCCATGAGCAGTTCTTC.